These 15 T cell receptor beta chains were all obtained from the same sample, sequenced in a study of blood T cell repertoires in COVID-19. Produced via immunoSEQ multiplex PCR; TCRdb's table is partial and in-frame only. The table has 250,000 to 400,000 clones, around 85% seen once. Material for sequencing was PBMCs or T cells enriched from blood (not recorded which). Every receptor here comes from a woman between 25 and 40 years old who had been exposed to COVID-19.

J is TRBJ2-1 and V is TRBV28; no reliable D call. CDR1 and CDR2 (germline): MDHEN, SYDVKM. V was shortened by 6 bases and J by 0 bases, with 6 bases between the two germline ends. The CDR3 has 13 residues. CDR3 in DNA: TGTGCCAGCAGGCGGTCCTCCTACAATGAGCAGTTCTTC. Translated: CASRRSSYNEQFF.

The chain's CDR3 is CASSLVSSGSYEQYF. In DNA form, the CDR3 reads TGTGCCAGCAGCTTAGTCTCTAGCGGGAGTTACGAGCAGTACTTC. This rearrangement joins TRBV7-9 to TRBJ2-7; 10 bases map to TRBD2. Per germline, CDR1 SEHNR and CDR2 FQNEAQ (reference sequence). The CDR3 is 15 residues long. The junction had 4 bases not matched to a gene; V was cut back by 1 base and J by 4 bases.

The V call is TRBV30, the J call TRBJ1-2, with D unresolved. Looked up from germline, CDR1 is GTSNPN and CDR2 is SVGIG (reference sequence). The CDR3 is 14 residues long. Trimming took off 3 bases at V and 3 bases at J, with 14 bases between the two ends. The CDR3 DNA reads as TGTGCCTGGAGCCAATGGAGGGCGGACTATGGCTACACCTTC. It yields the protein CAWSQWRADYGYTF.

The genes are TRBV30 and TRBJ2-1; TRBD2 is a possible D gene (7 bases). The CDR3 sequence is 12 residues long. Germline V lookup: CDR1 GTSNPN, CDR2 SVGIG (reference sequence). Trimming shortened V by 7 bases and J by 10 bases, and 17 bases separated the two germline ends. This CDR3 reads CAYERGAGEQFF. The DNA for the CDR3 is TGTGCCTATGAACGGGGGGCAGGCGAGCAGTTCTTC. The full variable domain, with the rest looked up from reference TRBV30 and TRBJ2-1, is SQTIHQWPATLVQPVGSPLSLECTVEGTSNPNLYWYRQAAGRGLQLLFYSVGIGQISSEVPQNLSASRPQDRQFILSSKKLLLSDSGFYLCAYERGAGEQFFGPGTRLTVL.

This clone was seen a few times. The CDR3 reads CASSPHTRTASTDTQYF. The CDR3 DNA is TGTGCCAGCAGCCCCCACACCCGGACAGCTAGCACAGATACGCAGTATTTT. The chain carries TRBV5-8 and TRBJ2-3; the D gene is possibly TRBD1 (6 bases). Deletions cut 4 bases from V and 0 bases from J, with 18 bases between. CDR1 is SGHTS, CDR2 YDEGEE, per germline. The CDR3 length is 17 residues.

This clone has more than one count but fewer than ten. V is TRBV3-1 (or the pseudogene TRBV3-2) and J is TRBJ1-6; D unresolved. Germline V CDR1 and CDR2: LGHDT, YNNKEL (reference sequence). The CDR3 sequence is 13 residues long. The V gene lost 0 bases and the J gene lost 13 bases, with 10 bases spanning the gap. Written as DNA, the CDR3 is TGTGCCAGCAGCCAAGACACCTCCAGGCCCCTCCACTTT. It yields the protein CASSQDTSRPLHF.

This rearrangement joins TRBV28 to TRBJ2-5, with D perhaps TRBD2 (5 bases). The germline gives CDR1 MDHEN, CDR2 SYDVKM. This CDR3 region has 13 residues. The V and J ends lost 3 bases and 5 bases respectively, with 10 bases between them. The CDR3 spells CASSFIRGETQYF. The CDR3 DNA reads TGTGCCAGCAGTTTCATCCGAGGGGAGACCCAGTACTTC.

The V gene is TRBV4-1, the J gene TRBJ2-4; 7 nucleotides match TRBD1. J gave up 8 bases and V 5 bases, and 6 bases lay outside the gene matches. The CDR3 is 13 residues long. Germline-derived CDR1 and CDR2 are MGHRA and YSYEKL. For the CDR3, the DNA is TGCGCCAGCAGCTCACAGGGGTTTCACATTCAGTACTTC. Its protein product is CASSSQGFHIQYF.

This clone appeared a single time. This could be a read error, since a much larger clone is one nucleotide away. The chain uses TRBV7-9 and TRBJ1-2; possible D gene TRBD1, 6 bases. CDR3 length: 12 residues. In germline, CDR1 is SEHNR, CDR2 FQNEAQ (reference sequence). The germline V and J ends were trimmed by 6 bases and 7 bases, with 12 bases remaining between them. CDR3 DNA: TGTGCCAGCAGTTCGGGGACATTTGGCTACACCTTC. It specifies CASSSGTFGYTF.

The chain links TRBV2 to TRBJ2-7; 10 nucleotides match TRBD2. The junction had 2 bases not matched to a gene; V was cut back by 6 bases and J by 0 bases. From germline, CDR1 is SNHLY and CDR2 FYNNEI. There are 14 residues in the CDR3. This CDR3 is CASRRTSGSYEQYF. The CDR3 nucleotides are TGTGCCAGCAGGCGGACTAGCGGCTCCTACGAGCAGTACTTC.

In DNA form, the CDR3 reads TGTGCCAGCAGTATTAGCGGGAGGGCCAGGTATTTT. Translating gives CASSISGRARYF. The chain carries TRBV12-3 or TRBV12-4 and TRBJ2-3, with 11 bases lining up with TRBD2. Germline trimming cut 5 bases from V and 14 bases from J; bases unmatched to any gene: 6. The CDR3 is 12 amino acids.

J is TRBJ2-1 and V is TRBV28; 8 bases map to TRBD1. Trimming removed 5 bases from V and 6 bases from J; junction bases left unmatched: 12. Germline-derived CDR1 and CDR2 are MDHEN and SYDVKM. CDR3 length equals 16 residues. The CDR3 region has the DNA TGTGCCAGCAGTGCCCCCTGGACAGGGTTGCCCAATGAGCAGTTCTTC. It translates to CASSAPWTGLPNEQFF.

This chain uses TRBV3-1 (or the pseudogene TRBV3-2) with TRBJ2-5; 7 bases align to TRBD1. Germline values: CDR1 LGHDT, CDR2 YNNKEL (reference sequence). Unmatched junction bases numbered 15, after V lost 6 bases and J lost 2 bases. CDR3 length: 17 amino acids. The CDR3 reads CASSRQTGMGWQETQYF. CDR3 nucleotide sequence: TGTGCCAGCAGTCGTCAGACAGGGATGGGTTGGCAAGAGACCCAGTACTTC.

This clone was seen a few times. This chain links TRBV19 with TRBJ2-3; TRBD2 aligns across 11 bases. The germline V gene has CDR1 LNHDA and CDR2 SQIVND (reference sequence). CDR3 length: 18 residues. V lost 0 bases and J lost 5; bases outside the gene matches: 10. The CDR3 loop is CASSIELRGLADEDTQYF. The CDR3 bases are TGTGCCAGTAGTATAGAGTTACGGGGACTAGCGGATGAAGATACGCAGTATTTT. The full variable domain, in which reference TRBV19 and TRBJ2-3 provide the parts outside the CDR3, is DGGITQSPKYLFRKEGQNVTLSCEQNLNHDAMYWYRQDPGQGLRLIYYSQIVNDFQKGDIAEGYSVSREKKESFPLTVTSAQKNPTAFYLCASSIELRGLADEDTQYFGPGTRLTVL.

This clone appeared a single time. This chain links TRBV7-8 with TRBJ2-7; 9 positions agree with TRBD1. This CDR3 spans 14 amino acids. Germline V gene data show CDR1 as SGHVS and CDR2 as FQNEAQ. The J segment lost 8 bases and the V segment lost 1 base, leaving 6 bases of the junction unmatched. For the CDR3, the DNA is TGTGCCAGCAGCTTAGAGGGGACAGGGAGACAGCAGTACTTC. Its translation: CASSLEGTGRQQYF.